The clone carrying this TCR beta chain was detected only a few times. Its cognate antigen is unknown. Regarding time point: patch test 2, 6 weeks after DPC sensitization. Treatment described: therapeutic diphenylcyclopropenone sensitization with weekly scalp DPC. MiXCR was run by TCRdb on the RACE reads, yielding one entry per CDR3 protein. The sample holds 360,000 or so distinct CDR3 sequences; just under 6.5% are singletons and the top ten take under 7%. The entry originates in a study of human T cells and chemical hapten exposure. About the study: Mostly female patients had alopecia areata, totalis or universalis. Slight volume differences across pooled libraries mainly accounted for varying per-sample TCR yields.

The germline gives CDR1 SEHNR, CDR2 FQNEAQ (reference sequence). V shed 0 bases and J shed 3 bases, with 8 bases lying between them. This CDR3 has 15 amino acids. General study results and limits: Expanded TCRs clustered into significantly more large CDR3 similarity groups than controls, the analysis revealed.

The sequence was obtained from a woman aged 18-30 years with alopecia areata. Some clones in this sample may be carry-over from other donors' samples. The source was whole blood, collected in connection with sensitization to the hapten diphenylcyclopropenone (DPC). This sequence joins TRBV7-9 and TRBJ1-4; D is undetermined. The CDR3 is CASSLARAANEKLFF. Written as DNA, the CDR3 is TGTGCCAGCAGCTTAGCGCGGGCAGCTAATGAAAAACTGTTTTTT.